This is a list of T cell receptor beta chains from one sample in a study of cytotoxic CD8 clonotypes in ibrutinib-treated CLL. TCRdb's copy holds only in-frame clones and misses some; the assay was immunoSEQ multiplex PCR. The sample lists approximately 350,000 clones, 67% occurring once. Here the sequenced sample was PBMCs, taken after 36 months of ibrutinib treatment. These receptors all come from a human donor with chronic lymphocytic leukemia. Each CDR3 is given with its conserved first and last residue. D genes are given only for firm matches. Part of the rows lack a size; the others show once, few, many or a class for expanded clones.

clone_size	v_call	j_call	d_call	cdr3_nt	cdr3_aa
once	TRBV9	TRBJ1-4	.	TGTGCCAGCAGCGTAGGGCCGTCTGGTGAAAAACTGTTTTTT	CASSVGPSGEKLFF
.	TRBV6-5	TRBJ2-3	.	TGTGCCAGGTTGACAGATACGCAGTATTTT	CARLTDTQYF
few	TRBV12-5	TRBJ1-2	.	TGTGCTAGTGGTTTGGCCCTGGGGTATGGCTACACCTTC	CASGLALGYGYTF
.	TRBV7-2	TRBJ2-5	TRBD1	TGTGCCAGCAGCCCTGACAGGGGGCGGGAGGAGACCCAGTACTTC	CASSPDRGREETQYF
once	TRBV19	TRBJ2-1	.	TGTGCCAGTAGTATAGGCGCCAACAATGAGCAGTTCTTC	CASSIGANNEQFF
once	TRBV13	TRBJ2-7	.	TGTGCCAGCAGCTTAGGGGTTAGCGGCTACGAGCAGTACTTC	CASSLGVSGYEQYF
.	TRBV7-9	TRBJ2-5	TRBD1	TGTGCCAGCAGCGCTCGACAGGGAACCCTATACCAAGAGACCCAGTACTTC	CASSARQGTLYQETQYF
.	TRBV5-1	TRBJ2-3	TRBD1	TGCGCCAGCAGCTTGTACTACGGACAGGGGGCAGATACGCAGTATTTT	CASSLYYGQGADTQYF
.	TRBV7-2	TRBJ1-2	.	TGTGCCCTTCGGGGGGTAGCTGGCTACACCTTC	CALRGVAGYTF
few	TRBV6-1	TRBJ2-2	.	TGTGCCAGCAGTGAAGGGGGTGGCACCGGGGAGCTGTTTTTT	CASSEGGGTGELFF
.	TRBV9	TRBJ2-1	.	TGTGCCAGCAGCGGTGACCCTCGCTACAATGAGCAGTTCTTC	CASSGDPRYNEQFF
.	TRBV2	TRBJ1-1	.	TGTGCCAGCAGCCGTCCCAGGAGGGGTGAAGCTTTCTTT	CASSRPRRGEAFF
.	TRBV5-1	TRBJ2-6	.	TGCGCCAGCAGCTCGCCCGGACGGAGCTCTGGGGCCAACGTCCTGACTTTC	CASSSPGRSSGANVLTF
few	TRBV4-1	TRBJ2-1	TRBD2	TGCGCCAGCAGCCTAGCGGGACTAAGAGATGCTGAGCAGTTCTTC	CASSLAGLRDAEQFF
.	TRBV5-1	TRBJ2-1	TRBD2	TGCGCCAGCAGCTTGAGCGGGAGGGTTTTGGATGAGCAGTTCTTC	CASSLSGRVLDEQFF
.	TRBV7-9	TRBJ2-1	.	TGTGCCAGCAGCTTAGCACACAACGTCAGGGGTTCCTACAATGAGCAGTTCTTC	CASSLAHNVRGSYNEQFF
.	TRBV28	TRBJ2-6	TRBD2	TGTGCCAGCAGCCCTAGCGGGAGAGGGTGGGCCGGGGCCAACGTCCTGACTTTC	CASSPSGRGWAGANVLTF
few	TRBV27	TRBJ2-5	.	TGTGCCAGCAGTTCGGGACTCATAGAGACCCAGTACTTC	CASSSGLIETQYF
few	TRBV6-6	TRBJ1-2	.	TGTGCCAGCTGGCTGGGAGGCTACACCTTC	CASWLGGYTF
.	TRBV7-7	TRBJ2-7	TRBD1	TGTGCCAGCAGCCCCGGGACAGGGAACTACGAGCAGTACTTC	CASSPGTGNYEQYF
.	TRBV19	TRBJ1-2	.	TGTGCCAGTAGTGAGGGAATATACGGCTACACCTTC	CASSEGIYGYTF
.	TRBV6-6	TRBJ1-1	TRBD1	TGTGCCAGCAGTTACTCGCGGACAGGGGGCTCCACTGAAGCTTTCTTT	CASSYSRTGGSTEAFF
.	TRBV6-5	TRBJ2-3	TRBD1	TGTGCCAGCAGTTCGACAGGGGGCATATATACGCAGTATTTT	CASSSTGGIYTQYF
.	TRBV12-5	TRBJ1-1	TRBD1	TGTGCTAGTGGTTCATCAGGGGGCGATCTTGCTGAAGCTTTCTTT	CASGSSGGDLAEAFF
.	TRBV19	TRBJ1-1	TRBD1	TGTGCCAGTAGCTGGACAGGGGGCTTTACTGAAGCTTTCTTT	CASSWTGGFTEAFF
.	TRBV29-1	TRBJ2-2	TRBD1	TGCAGCGTGACACAGGGGGTACGGGACGCCGGGGAGCTGTTTTTT	CSVTQGVRDAGELFF
.	TRBV5-1	TRBJ1-2	.	TGCGCCAGCAGCTTTCGGAACAGGGCTAGCTACACCTTC	CASSFRNRASYTF
few	TRBV5-1	TRBJ1-1	.	TGCGCCAGCAGCTTGGTTCAGGTGAACACTGAAGCTTTCTTT	CASSLVQVNTEAFF
.	TRBV9	TRBJ2-1	TRBD1	TGTGCCAGCAGCGCCAGACAGGGAGCAACCTACAATGAGCAGTTCTTC	CASSARQGATYNEQFF
few	TRBV11-2	TRBJ1-3	TRBD1	TGTGCCAGCAGCTTACGGACAGGGGTCGCGGGTGCTGGAAACACCATATATTTT	CASSLRTGVAGAGNTIYF
.	TRBV28	TRBJ2-1	TRBD1	TGTGCCAGCAGTTTTTACGGGACAGTGGACAATGAGCAGTTCTTC	CASSFYGTVDNEQFF
few	TRBV6-5	TRBJ1-5	TRBD1	TGTGCCAGCAGCCCGGACAGGGACAATCAGCCCCAGCATTTT	CASSPDRDNQPQHF
once	TRBV29-1	TRBJ2-1	.	TGCAGCGGGCGGTCGAAGAATGAGCAGTTCTTC	CSGRSKNEQFF
.	TRBV15	TRBJ2-3	TRBD1	TGTGCCACCAGCGTACCGGGACAGGAGACGTCAGATACGCAGTATTTT	CATSVPGQETSDTQYF
.	TRBV14	TRBJ1-1	.	TGTGCCAGCAGCCAAGATATGAGGAACACTGAAGCTTTCTTT	CASSQDMRNTEAFF
.	TRBV11-2	TRBJ2-3	.	TGTGCCAGCAGCCCCTGGACAGTCACAGATACGCAGTATTTT	CASSPWTVTDTQYF
.	TRBV28	TRBJ2-7	TRBD2	TGTGCCAGCAGTTTCCGGGCTACGGAAGGGCGACTAGCGGGAGGGTACGAGCAGTACTTC	CASSFRATEGRLAGGYEQYF
.	TRBV4-1	TRBJ2-5	TRBD1	TGCGCCAGCAGCCAAGCCGACAGGGATGAAGAGACCCAGTACTTC	CASSQADRDEETQYF
.	TRBV7-3	TRBJ2-1	.	TGTGCCAGCAGCTTAGCCCGGAACAATGAGCAGTTCTTC	CASSLARNNEQFF
.	TRBV2	TRBJ2-5	TRBD1	TGTGCCAGCAGTGGTCCTAGACTCGGGACAGGAGGGAGAGAGACCCAGTACTTC	CASSGPRLGTGGRETQYF
.	TRBV5-4	TRBJ2-5	TRBD2	TGTGCCAGCAGCCCTAGACTAGCGGGAGATTTGGAGACCCAGTACTTC	CASSPRLAGDLETQYF
.	TRBV9	TRBJ2-3	.	TGTGCCAGCAGCGTAGTAATGGACACCTTCACAGATACGCAGTATTTT	CASSVVMDTFTDTQYF
.	TRBV19	TRBJ2-7	TRBD1	TGTGCCAGTAGTATAAGAGGGACAGGGCCCTACGAGCAGTACTTC	CASSIRGTGPYEQYF
.	TRBV6-5	TRBJ2-1	TRBD1	TGTGCCAGCAGTTACCGGGCAGGGGGCAATGAGCAGTTCTTC	CASSYRAGGNEQFF
once	TRBV5-4	TRBJ2-3	TRBD1	TGTGCCAGCAGCCCCCACCCGGGACAGGTTCCAGATACGCAGTATTTT	CASSPHPGQVPDTQYF
.	TRBV18	TRBJ1-2	.	TGTGCCAGCTCACCAGGGGAGAGCTATGGCTACACCTTC	CASSPGESYGYTF
.	TRBV15	TRBJ2-5	TRBD1	TGTGCCACCAGCAGAGAGGGACAGGGCGTGGAGACCCAGTACTTC	CATSREGQGVETQYF
few	TRBV28	TRBJ2-1	TRBD2	TGTGCCAGCAGTTTGAGGCAACTAGCGGGAGTCAATGAGCAGTTCTTC	CASSLRQLAGVNEQFF
once	TRBV6-7	TRBJ2-3	TRBD2	TGTGCCAGCAGTTACCGGGACTACGGCAACAAAACGATCACAGATACGCAGTATTTT	CASSYRDYGNKTITDTQYF
few	TRBV5-1	TRBJ2-2	TRBD1	TGCGCCAGCAGCGTGACAGGGGGCCACACCGGGGAGCTGTTTTTT	CASSVTGGHTGELFF
.	TRBV27	TRBJ2-3	.	TGTGCCAGCAGTTCCCTACGCCGAGATACGCAGTATTTT	CASSSLRRDTQYF
few	TRBV5-6	TRBJ2-1	TRBD2	TGTGCCAGCAGCTTGGGAGCGGGACCCTCCTACAATGAGCAGTTCTTC	CASSLGAGPSYNEQFF
.	TRBV20-1	TRBJ2-2	.	TGCAGTGCTAGTTTCTACGGGGAGCTGTTTTTT	CSASFYGELFF
.	TRBV7-2	TRBJ2-2	.	TGTGCCAGCAGCTCACGATCTTGGGCCGGGGAGCTGTTTTTT	CASSSRSWAGELFF
.	TRBV28	TRBJ1-2	.	TGTGCCAGCAGTACCACTTCCGGGACGGTCTATGGCTACACCTTC	CASSTTSGTVYGYTF
.	TRBV11-2	TRBJ2-7	TRBD1	TGTGCCAGCAGCCGTATAGGGGGACAGGCGTCCTACGAGCAGTACTTC	CASSRIGGQASYEQYF
few	TRBV28	TRBJ1-2	.	TGTGCCAGCAGTCTCGACAGCTACTATGGCTACACCTTC	CASSLDSYYGYTF